These 6 T cell receptor beta chains originate from one sample sequenced in a study of regulatory T cells in long-lasting Graves disease. Arm-PCR of CDR3 regions and iRepertoire HTBI primers were the basis on which TCR beta libraries were built. Each CDR3 protein is one row after TCRdb ran MiXCR on the multiplex PCR reads. The data contain some 400,000 distinct CDR3 sequences, more than 12% of them singletons. Documented time point: newly diagnosed GD, antithyroid drugs for less than 3 months. Following extraction of RNA from PBMCs, that RNA was used to make the TCR library. These same records also appear under a second study, on T cells in Graves' hyperthyroidism and ophthalmopathy.

The sequences come from peripheral blood mononuclear cells (PBMCs), collected at new diagnosis, from a patient treated with antithyroid drugs. Source of these receptors: a woman aged 25-40 years with Graves disease.

The V call is TRBV30, the J call TRBJ2-3, with D perhaps matching TRBD1 or TRBD2 (5 bases each). V shed 3 bases and J shed 3 bases, with 10 bases lying between them. The CDR3 is 13 residues long. In germline, CDR1 is GTSNPN, CDR2 SVGIG (reference sequence). The CDR3 DNA reads TGTGCCTGGAGCCTTGGGACGACAGATACGCAGTATTTT. Its protein product is CAWSLGTTDTQYF.

At least ten counts were recorded for this clonotype. The gene calls are TRBV3-1 and TRBJ1-6; D is perhaps TRBD1 (6 bases). Trimming took 5 bases from V and 4 from J, leaving 15 bases between them. Germline V CDR1 and CDR2: LGHDT, YNNKEL (reference sequence). The CDR3 runs 16 residues. CDR3 bases: TGTGCCAGCAGCAAGTCGTCGGGACAATATAATTCACCCCTCCACTTT. Translation gives CASSKSSGQYNSPLHF.

This clonotype occurred many times. V usage is TRBV11-1 and J usage is TRBJ1-1; D is possibly TRBD1 (5 bases). The germline V gene encodes CDR1 SGHAT and CDR2 FQDESV (reference sequence). This CDR3 has 12 amino acids. V lost 5 bases and J 4 bases, leaving 8 bases between the germline ends. This CDR3 reads CASSPGPTEAFF. The CDR3 DNA sequence: TGTGCCAGCAGCCCGGGACCCACTGAAGCTTTCTTT.

This clonotype came up many times. The chain recombines TRBV30 with TRBJ1-5; D may be TRBD1 (5 bases). The germline V gene has CDR1 GTSNPN and CDR2 SVGIG (reference sequence). Trimming pared 3 bases from V and 6 bases from J, leaving 12 bases between. The CDR3 runs to 13 residues. CDR3 bases: TGTGCCTGGAGCTCCAGGGCAGGTCAGCCCCAGCATTTT. Protein product: CAWSSRAGQPQHF.

This clonotype was picked up one time. The rearrangement uses TRBV5-4 and TRBJ2-5; 7 bases fit TRBD2. Trimming cost V 2 bases and J 4 bases; bases outside gene matches: 8. Germline loops: CDR1 SGHNT, CDR2 YYREEE (reference sequence). This CDR3 is 15 amino acids long. The CDR3 spells CASSLAGRESETQYF. In nucleotides, the CDR3 is TGTGCCAGCAGCTTAGCGGGAAGGGAGTCAGAGACCCAGTACTTC.

V usage is TRBV5-5 and J usage is TRBJ2-1; TRBD2 matches 9 bases. The V segment lost 2 bases and the J segment 16 bases; nucleotides outside the gene matches: 10. The CDR3 contains 13 residues. The germline CDR1 and CDR2 sequences are SGHKS and YYEKEE (reference sequence). CDR3 amino acids: CASSFEEGTSHFF. As DNA, the CDR3 is TGTGCCAGCAGCTTCGAGGAGGGGACTAGCCACTTCTTC.